The 2 T cell receptor beta chains listed next were all sequenced from one sample in a study of cytomegalovirus exposure and HLA in healthy donors. This table comes from immunoSEQ multiplex PCR, and its TCRdb copy is limited to in-frame clones, with some not included. The repertoire holds 220,000 or so clones, with roughly 84% as singletons. The sequencing input was PBMCs. These receptors originate from a woman aged 18 to 35 in good health and CMV-seropositive.

The chain carries TRBV5-1 and TRBJ2-7, with 12 bases identical to TRBD2. The germline V gene encodes CDR1 SGHRS and CDR2 YFSETQ. The length of the CDR3 is 16 residues. With V trimmed by 4 bases and J by 3 bases, 8 bases remained unmatched. CDR3 sequence: CASSPGGLAGIYEQYF. CDR3 sequence (DNA): TGCGCCAGCAGCCCGGGGGGACTAGCGGGTATCTACGAGCAGTACTTC.

The table lists this clone with a count of one. The gene calls are TRBV25-1 and TRBJ1-5; D is possibly TRBD1 (6 bases). Trimming took 2 bases from V and 3 from J, leaving 11 bases between them. This CDR3 has 15 amino acids. Per the germline V gene, CDR1 is MGHDK and CDR2 is SYGVNS. This CDR3 is CASSEIGQNNQPQHF. The CDR3 DNA reads as TGTGCCAGCAGTGAAATCGGACAGAACAATCAGCCCCAGCATTTT.